Listed here is a single TCR beta chain. Its specificity is not known. The data originate from a study of immune evolution from preneoplasia to lung adenocarcinoma. Two lung cancer pathologists independently confirmed each histologic diagnosis. Nucleic acids came from premalignant or tumor cells enriched by macro-dissection. Study conclusions and caveats: Top clone share appeared to fall from AAH through AIS, MIA, adenocarcinoma.

The assay was immunoSEQ multiplex PCR, and TCRdb's table has in-frame clones only and misses some. The table shows approximately 4,300 clones, with about 83% occurring only once. Sequenced input: FFPE minimally invasive lung adenocarcinoma tissue. The TCR comes from a person in their sixties or seventies with lung adenocarcinoma.

The CDR3 sequence: CASSPSGSRLYNEQFF. CDR3 DNA sequence: TGTGCCAGCAGCCCCAGCGGGAGTAGGCTCTACAATGAGCAGTTCTTC. This sequence joins TRBV11-2 and TRBJ2-1; 8 bases line up with TRBD2. V gave up 5 bases and J gave up 3 bases; unmatched junction bases: 9. Per the germline V gene, CDR1 is SGHAT and CDR2 is FQNNGV. The CDR3 spans 16 residues.